The 7 T cell receptor beta chains given below trace back to one sample, sequenced in a study of T cell changes during pregnancy in multiple sclerosis. Sequenced by immunoSEQ multiplex PCR; TCRdb stores in-frame clones only, minus some. The data contain under 60,000 clones, about 90% of them seen just once; the ten biggest clones take up approximately 0.5%. Sequenced material: CD4+ T cells from peripheral blood mononuclear cells, taken after pregnancy. Source of these receptors: a female donor with multiple sclerosis, enrolled in a pregnancy study.

The chain is built from TRBV9 and TRBJ1-1, with 9 bases fitting TRBD1. Per the germline V gene, CDR1 is SGDLS and CDR2 is YYNGEE. The CDR3 extends over 12 amino acids. V dropped 7 bases and J dropped 6; count of bases not matched to a gene: 4. The CDR3 sequence is CASGTGFAEAFF. CDR3 DNA: TGTGCCAGCGGGACAGGGTTTGCTGAAGCTTTCTTT.

The DNA of the CDR3 is TGTGCCAGCAGCGGACTACCTCAGGGCAAACTGTTTTTT. Protein sequence: CASSGLPQGKLFF. This chain links TRBV2 with TRBJ1-4, with a weak D call TRBD1 (5 bases). The CDR3 has 13 amino acids. Looked up from germline, CDR1 is SNHLY and CDR2 is FYNNEI. V lost 6 bases and J 11 bases, leaving 16 bases between the germline ends. Looking up the rest from reference TRBV2 and TRBJ1-4 gives the full variable domain: EPEVTQTPSHQVTQMGQEVILRCVPISNHLYFYWYRQILGQKVEFLVSFYNNEISEKSEIFDDQFSVERPDGSNFTLKIRSTKLEDSAMYFCASSGLPQGKLFFGSGTQLSVL.

This chain joins TRBV5-1 and TRBJ2-7; TRBD2 agrees at 9 bases. Germline V gene sequence: CDR1 SGHRS, CDR2 YFSETQ. This CDR3 contains 16 residues. V trimming: 4 bases; J trimming: 5 bases; junction bases outside the gene matches: 13. The CDR3 nucleotides read TGCGCCAGCAGCCCGGGACTAGCCCCAACATTCAACGAGCAGTACTTC. Translation: CASSPGLAPTFNEQYF.

The rearrangement links TRBV9 to TRBJ1-6; D is possibly TRBD1 (6 bases). V lost 0 bases to trimming and J lost 10 bases, with 14 bases between them. The germline V gene has CDR1 SGDLS and CDR2 YYNGEE. This CDR3 spans 15 amino acids. The CDR3 protein is CASSVVGQGNSPLHF. The CDR3, as DNA: TGTGCCAGCAGCGTAGTGGGGCAGGGGAACTCACCCCTCCACTTT.

In nucleotides, the CDR3 is TGTGCCAGCTCACCACGTATAGGACAGGGTGGAGGCTACACCTTC. As protein: CASSPRIGQGGGYTF. The J gene is TRBJ1-2, the V gene TRBV18; 8 bases are a match to TRBD1. The length of the CDR3 is 15 residues. The J segment lost 8 bases and the V segment lost 1 base, leaving 9 bases of the junction unmatched. CDR1 is KGHSH, CDR2 LQKENI, per germline.

The rearrangement links TRBV14 to TRBJ2-3, with 10 bases aligning to TRBD2. This CDR3 region has 16 residues. Per the germline V gene, CDR1 is SGHDN and CDR2 is FVKESK. Trimming took 3 bases from V and 6 from J; bases not matched to a gene: 9. CDR3 in amino acids: CASSHRLAGGMDTQYF. The CDR3 DNA reads TGTGCCAGCAGCCATCGGTTAGCGGGAGGAATGGATACGCAGTATTTT.

This chain links TRBV6-1 with TRBJ1-5; 7 bases match TRBD1. This CDR3 is 14 amino acids long. The V and J ends lost 2 bases and 4 bases, in that order; junction bases with no gene match: 2. Germline CDR1 MNHNS, CDR2 SASEGT. CDR3 amino acids: CASSERGRNQPQHF. Here the CDR3 DNA reads TGTGCCAGCAGTGAAAGGGGGCGGAATCAGCCCCAGCATTTT.